These 9 T cell receptor beta chains were all obtained from the same sample, sequenced in a study of blood T cells in healthy people across ages (dated by TCRdb to between 2015 and 2016). Receptor libraries were prepared by 5' RACE. Sequencing took place on an Illumina HiSeq 2500. A second about 7 to 11 cycle PCR used a sample-barcoded 5' primer and a J-beta primer mix. TCRdb reran the public reads through fastp at Q25 and MiXCR, keeping productive beta chains. CDR3 protein duplicates are merged, each entry listing the most common genes and DNA. Within this sample are 1.5 million to 2 million distinct CDR3 sequences, with 25% to 30% of them counted one time only. The biggest ten clones account for approximately 7.7% of the sample. Material: blood. The receptors stem from a woman under 40 in good health.

The rearrangement joins TRBV7-2 to TRBJ2-3, with D tentatively TRBD1 or TRBD2 (7 bases each). Germline V gene data show CDR1 as SGHTA and CDR2 as FQGNSA. Trimming removed 5 bases from V and 14 bases from J, with 20 bases in between. This CDR3 comprises 13 residues. The CDR3 loop is CASSEKGAGVLYF. CDR3 nucleotide sequence: TGTGCCAGCAGCGAAAAGGGGGCGGGAGTCCTGTATTTT.

This clonotype was seen ten or more times. The chain recombines TRBV9 with TRBJ2-6; D is ambiguous. This CDR3 contains 15 residues. Trimming shortened V by 0 bases and J by 0 bases, and 4 bases separated the two germline ends. The V gene's germline CDR1 is SGDLS and CDR2 YYNGEE. CDR3 region: CASSVAPSGANVLTF. The DNA of the CDR3 is TGTGCCAGCAGCGTAGCTCCCTCTGGGGCCAACGTCCTGACTTTC.

The gene calls are TRBV7-9 and TRBJ2-4; no firm D call. Near its end, the DNA agrees better with TRBJ2-7, so the J call may be wrong. There are 13 residues in the CDR3. The germline V gene encodes CDR1 SEHNR and CDR2 FQNEAQ (reference sequence). The DNA of the CDR3 is TGTGCCAGCGTTAAGATGGCCGGCTGCGAGCAGTACTTC. It encodes CASVKMAGCEQYF.

In the case of this clonotype: This likely traces to a read error, being one base from a far larger clone. This chain connects TRBV5-7 to TRBJ2-3; D remains ambiguous. TRBV5-7 is designated an ORF whose function remains uncertain. The CDR3 totals 13 residues. The CDR3, as DNA: TGTGCCAGCAGCTTGGGTACGGCAGATATGCAGTATTTT. Its protein is CASSLGTADMQYF.

This chain uses TRBV30 with TRBJ2-1; D may match TRBD1 or TRBD2 (5 bases each). The V gene's germline CDR1 is GTSNPN and CDR2 SVGIG (reference sequence). Deletions cut 3 bases from V and 7 bases from J, with 13 bases between. The CDR3 length is 13 residues. Here the CDR3 reads CAWRHSGANEQFF. The DNA for the CDR3 is TGTGCCTGGAGACATTCCGGGGCGAATGAGCAGTTCTTC.

This clonotype was counted between two and nine times. The chain joins TRBV18 to TRBJ2-6; D is ambiguous. The V and J ends lost 0 bases and 2 bases respectively, with 5 bases between them. There are 15 residues in the CDR3. Germline V gives CDR1 KGHSH, CDR2 LQKENI. The CDR3 DNA reads as TGTGCCAGCTCACCACCCACGGCTGGGGCCAACGTCCTGACTTTC. This codes for CASSPPTAGANVLTF.

This clonotype was seen ten or more times. This chain uses TRBV20-1 with TRBJ2-7; D is unresolved. Germline CDR1 is DFQATT and CDR2 is SNEGSKA (reference sequence). The V and J ends lost 4 bases and 7 bases respectively, with 14 bases between them. The CDR3 covers 12 residues. The CDR3: CSATQTLDEQYF. CDR3 nucleotide sequence: TGCAGTGCTACGCAGACCCTCGATGAGCAGTACTTC.

This clonotype has a handful of counts. V is TRBV7-8 and J is TRBJ2-7, with TRBD2 matching over 8 bases. This CDR3 comprises 15 residues. Germline V lookup: CDR1 SGHVS, CDR2 FQNEAQ. V gave up 5 bases and J gave up 6 bases; unmatched junction bases: 12. The CDR3 loop reads CASSRGVAGTREQYF. CDR3 bases: TGTGCCAGCAGCCGGGGGGTAGCGGGAACCCGCGAGCAGTACTTC.

About this clonotype itself: A read error is possible here, since a much larger clone lies one base away. The gene calls are TRBV29-1 and TRBJ2-1, with D perhaps given as TRBD1 or TRBD2 (6 bases each). Germline V gene sequence: CDR1 SQVTM, CDR2 ANQGSEA. CDR3 length equals 11 residues. The V gene lost 7 bases and the J gene lost 12 bases, with 16 bases spanning the gap. CDR3 sequence: CSGKGGSGQFF. CDR3 sequence (DNA): TGCAGCGGGAAGGGGGGTAGTGGGCAGTTCTTC.